Sequencing of this T cell receptor (beta chain) was carried out in a study of T-cell memory formation after mild COVID-19. Germline CDR1 KGHSH, CDR2 LQKENI. V lost 0 bases and J lost 4, with 10 bases in between. The length of the CDR3 is 15 residues. TCRdb used MiXCR to reprocess the 5' RACE reads, holding one entry per CDR3 protein. Here the sample spans about 360,000 distinct CDR3 sequences, over 13% being singletons. The study's findings and limits: The CD4+ clones that contracted clustered mainly within CM and EM, and the CD8+ clones concentrated in EMRA. Within pre-infection memory, some responding clones were found, suggesting cross-reactive memory joined. Clones contracting day 15 to 85 were balanced CD4/CD8; later expanders leaned CD4+.

Concerning this clonotype itself: Its antigen is unknown.

The TCR comes from a man aged 18 to 29 who had mild COVID-19 (a few samples of this study predate the infection). Cell type and time point are not known. The V gene is TRBV18, the J gene TRBJ1-5, with a weak D call TRBD1 (6 bases). The source material was PBMCs or a T cell subset sorted from them (not recorded which). CDR3 sequence: CASSPPTGQNQPQHF. CDR3 DNA: TGTGCCAGCTCACCACCAACCGGACAGAATCAGCCCCAGCATTTT. The variable domain in full, with the rest retrieved from reference TRBV18 and TRBJ1-5, is NAGVMQNPRHLVRRRGQEARLRCSPMKGHSHVYWYRQLPEEGLKFMVYLQKENIIDESGMPKERFSAEFPKEGPSILRIQQVVRGDSAAYFCASSPPTGQNQPQHFGDGTRLSIL.